A single sample gave rise to the 2 T cell receptor beta chains below, sequenced in a study of beta chain features in type 1 diabetes (dated by TCRdb to between 2017 and 2018). The method was the immunoSEQ multiplex PCR assay. All of the isolated RNA was reverse transcribed with the High Capacity cDNA Reverse Transcription Kit, so expressed TCRB transcripts were sequenced. What TCRdb holds here is the immuneACCESS table cut down to in-frame rearrangements. Part of the clones is not present; checked against another copy, under half of the missing clones reflect an unresolved V gene, and the others are unexplained. This sample is represented by 310,000 or so clones; under 8.5% of them were singletons. The ten biggest clones cover less than 0.45% of the sample. Sequenced input: central memory CD4+ T cells from blood. The receptors stem from a woman between 18 and 30 years old in good health.

This rearrangement joins TRBV5-1 to TRBJ2-1, with 12 bases that match TRBD2. The CDR3 is 15 amino acids. Looked up from germline, CDR1 is SGHRS and CDR2 is YFSETQ. V was pared by 0 bases and J by 9 bases, with 4 bases of the junction left unmatched. CDR3 protein: CASSLELAGGIEQFF. The DNA for the CDR3 is TGCGCCAGCAGCTTGGAACTAGCGGGAGGTATTGAGCAGTTCTTC.

V gene TRBV4-2 combines with J gene TRBJ2-3, with D perhaps matching TRBD1 (5 bases). The CDR3 length is 14 residues. V was cut by 1 base and J by 6 bases, with 11 bases left in between. The germline CDR1 and CDR2 sequences are LGHNA and YNFKEQ. DNA for the CDR3: TGTGCCAGCAGCCAAGGGGGCTATTCCGATACGCAGTATTTT. Amino acid sequence: CASSQGGYSDTQYF.